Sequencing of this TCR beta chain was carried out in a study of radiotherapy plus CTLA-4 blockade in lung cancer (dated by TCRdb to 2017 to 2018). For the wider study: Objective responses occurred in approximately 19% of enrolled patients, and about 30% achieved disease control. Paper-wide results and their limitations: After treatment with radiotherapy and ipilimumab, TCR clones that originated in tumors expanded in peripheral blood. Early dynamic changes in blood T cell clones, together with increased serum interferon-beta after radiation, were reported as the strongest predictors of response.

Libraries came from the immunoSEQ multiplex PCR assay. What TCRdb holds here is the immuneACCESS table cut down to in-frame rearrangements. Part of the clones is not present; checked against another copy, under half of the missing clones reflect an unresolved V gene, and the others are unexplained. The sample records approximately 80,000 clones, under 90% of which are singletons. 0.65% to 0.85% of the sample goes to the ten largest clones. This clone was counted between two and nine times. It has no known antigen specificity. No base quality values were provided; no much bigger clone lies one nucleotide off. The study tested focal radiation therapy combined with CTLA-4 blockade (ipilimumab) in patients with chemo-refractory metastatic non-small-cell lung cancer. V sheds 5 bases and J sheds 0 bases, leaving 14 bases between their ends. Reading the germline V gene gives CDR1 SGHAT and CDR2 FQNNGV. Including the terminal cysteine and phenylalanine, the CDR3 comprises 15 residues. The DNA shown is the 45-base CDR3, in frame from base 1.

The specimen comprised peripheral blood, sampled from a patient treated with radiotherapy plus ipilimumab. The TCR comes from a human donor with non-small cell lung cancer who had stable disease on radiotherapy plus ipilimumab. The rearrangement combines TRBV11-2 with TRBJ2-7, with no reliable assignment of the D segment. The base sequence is TGTGCCAGCAGCCCCGTGGCTGTCAGCTCCTACGAGCAGTACTTC. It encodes CASSPVAVSSYEQYF.